Each of the 4 T cell receptor beta chains below was sequenced from the same sample in a study of CD8 T cells in ankylosing spondylitis. TCRdb itself ran the 5' RACE reads through MiXCR, one entry per CDR3 protein. The sample carries 130,000 or so distinct CDR3 sequences, about 6.5% recorded once. Source material: blood, either unsorted or a sorted T cell fraction (not recorded which). These receptors were taken from a male donor with ankylosing spondylitis or in good health (not recorded which).

This clonotype was seen repeatedly, ten times or more. This rearrangement joins TRBV29-1 to TRBJ2-1; TRBD2 might be the D (6 bases). Germline V gene sequence: CDR1 SQVTM, CDR2 ANQGSEA. This CDR3 comprises 14 residues. V gave up 1 base and J gave up 4 bases, with 11 bases separating them. CDR3 coding DNA: TGCAGCGTTGAAGGCCAGGGAGGTTACAATGAGCAGTTCTTC. Its protein product is CSVEGQGGYNEQFF.

This clonotype was seen ten or more times. This rearrangement joins TRBV19 to TRBJ2-4; the match to TRBD2 covers 14 bases. Germline CDR1 LNHDA, CDR2 SQIVND (reference sequence). The ends lost 7 bases at V and 2 bases at J; junction bases unmatched: 10. This CDR3 has 18 residues. CDR3 region: CASTRLAGGQFTKNIQYF. Written as DNA, the CDR3 is TGTGCCAGTACCAGACTAGCGGGGGGGCAATTTACCAAAAACATTCAGTACTTC.

This clonotype has ten or more counts. The genes are TRBV28 and TRBJ2-5, with TRBD2 matching over 7 bases. The CDR3 totals 15 residues. The V gene's germline CDR1 is MDHEN and CDR2 SYDVKM. The V and J ends lost 7 bases and 5 bases, in that order; junction bases with no gene match: 13. CDR3: CASKLGGRGQETQYF. The CDR3, as DNA: TGTGCCAGCAAGCTTGGCGGGAGAGGTCAGGAGACCCAGTACTTC.

This clonotype was recorded at least ten times. This rearrangement joins TRBV29-1 to TRBJ1-2; a weak D match, TRBD1 (5 bases). There are 12 residues in the CDR3. In germline, CDR1 is SQVTM, CDR2 ANQGSEA. V gave up 7 bases and J gave up 4 bases, with 13 bases separating them. The CDR3: CSAEGNLYGYTF. In DNA, the CDR3 is TGCAGCGCCGAGGGGAACCTCTATGGCTACACCTTC.